The 24 T cell receptor beta chains below come from one sample, sequenced in a study of T-cell memory formation after mild COVID-19. TCRdb ran MiXCR on the 5' RACE reads and lists one entry per CDR3 protein. The sample has over 55,000 distinct CDR3 sequences, less than 15% seen once; the top ten hold around 23%. The sequenced material came from PBMCs or a T cell subset sorted from them (not recorded which). All receptors derive from a man between 18 and 29 years old who had mild COVID-19 (a few samples of this study predate the infection). Cell type and time point are not known.

The chain is built from TRBV3-1 and TRBJ2-3; 8 bases match TRBD1. Germline V gene data show CDR1 as LGHDT and CDR2 as YNNKEL (reference sequence). V dropped 4 bases and J dropped 9; count of bases not matched to a gene: 18. This CDR3 contains 17 residues. Written as DNA, the CDR3 is TGTGCCAGCAGCCCTCGGACAGGGCGTGCCCTAAGGGCCACGCAGTATTTT. Its protein is CASSPRTGRALRATQYF.

This clonotype was picked up a small number of times. The chain links TRBV7-2 to TRBJ2-6; no clear D gene. The germline V and J ends were trimmed by 3 bases and 3 bases, with 3 bases remaining between them. Germline CDR1 and CDR2: SGHTA and FQGNSA. This CDR3 spans 13 amino acids. Written as DNA, the CDR3 is TGTGCCAGCAGCTTTTTTGGGGCCAACGTCCTGACTTTC. This codes for CASSFFGANVLTF. The whole variable domain, filled in from reference TRBV7-2 and TRBJ2-6, reads GAGVSQSPSNKVTEKGKDVELRCDPISGHTALYWYRQSLGQGLEFLIYFQGNSAPDKSGLPSDRFSAERTGGSVSTLTIQRTQQEDSAVYLCASSFFGANVLTFGAGSRLTVL.

This clonotype has just a few counts. The J gene is TRBJ1-4, the V gene TRBV5-1; tentatively, D is TRBD1 (6 bases). Trimming pared 0 bases from V and 6 bases from J, leaving 12 bases between. The CDR3 runs to 15 residues. Germline V gene lookup returns CDR1 SGHRS and CDR2 YFSETQ. CDR3 loop: CASSLVAGGYEKLFF. The CDR3 coding sequence is TGCGCCAGCAGCTTGGTAGCCGGGGGCTATGAAAAACTGTTTTTT.

The V gene is TRBV11-3, the J gene TRBJ1-2; unclear D gene. CDR1 SGHNT and CDR2 YENEEA come from the germline V gene. The V gene lost 5 bases and the J gene lost 10 bases, with 17 bases spanning the gap. This CDR3 is built from 13 residues. The CDR3 DNA sequence: TGTGCCAGCAGCCAACGAGCCGTGGACCCCTACACCTTC. As protein: CASSQRAVDPYTF.

As for this clonotype: This could be a read error, since a much larger clone is one nucleotide away. The chain recombines TRBV3-1 with TRBJ2-7; D might be TRBD2 (6 bases). Germline V CDR1 and CDR2: LGHDT, YNNKEL (reference sequence). The CDR3 has 12 residues. Between the trimmed V and J ends, which lost 7 bases and 5 bases, there was a span of 12 bases. CDR3 protein: CASNRRGNEQYF. The DNA of the CDR3 is TGTGCCAGCAACCGACGGGGGAACGAGCAGTACTTC.

The sample holds many counts of this clonotype. The CDR3 spells CASSYRAAYEQYF. In nucleotides, the CDR3 is TGTGCCAGCAGTTACAGGGCAGCCTACGAGCAGTACTTC. The genes are TRBV6-6 and TRBJ2-7; D remains unclear. CDR3 length: 13 amino acids. In germline, CDR1 is MNHNY, CDR2 SVGAGI (reference sequence). V lost 2 bases and J 2 bases, leaving 7 bases between the germline ends.

This chain connects TRBV15 to TRBJ2-3; D is unresolved. This CDR3 is 15 amino acids long. The ends were cut back, 9 bases at V and 0 bases at J, with 16 bases in the middle. CDR1 and CDR2 from the germline V gene are LNHNV and YYDKDF (reference sequence). CDR3 DNA sequence: TGTGCCACAACCCAAGGCAGATCTAGCACAGATACGCAGTATTTT. Its translation is CATTQGRSSTDTQYF.

V usage is TRBV4-2 and J usage is TRBJ1-4; TRBD1 matches at 7 bases. With 1 base clipped from V and 8 bases from J, the junction kept 13 bases outside the gene matches. The CDR3 has 17 residues. Germline V gene lookup returns CDR1 LGHNA and CDR2 YNFKEQ. This chain's CDR3 is CASSQAPHRGGGEKLFF. In nucleotides, the CDR3 is TGTGCCAGCAGCCAAGCTCCCCACAGGGGTGGCGGGGAAAAACTGTTTTTT.

The chain is built from TRBV12-3 or TRBV12-4 and TRBJ2-3; no firm D call. The ends were cut back, 3 bases at V and 1 base at J, with 11 bases in the middle. This CDR3 region has 15 residues. CDR3 residues: CASSFRTPGTDTQYF. The CDR3 DNA follows: TGTGCCAGCAGTTTTCGGACGCCGGGCACAGATACGCAGTATTTT.

This clonotype occurred a few times. The V call is TRBV10-2, the J call TRBJ2-7; 9 bases are shared with TRBD2. Germline V gene sequence: CDR1 WSHSY, CDR2 SAAADI. Germline trimming cut 8 bases from V and 3 bases from J; bases unmatched to any gene: 5. The CDR3 runs 13 residues. The CDR3 coding sequence is TGCGCCAGCCTGCGGGGGGGGTTCTACGAGCAGTACTTC. As protein: CASLRGGFYEQYF.

In its sample, this clonotype is medium-sized (0.01 to 0.1%). This chain joins TRBV6-6 and TRBJ2-3, with D maybe TRBD1 (6 bases). The CDR3 totals 12 residues. Germline CDR1 is MNHNY and CDR2 is SVGAGI (reference sequence). Trimming pared 8 bases from V and 1 base from J, leaving 7 bases between. The CDR3, as DNA: TGTGCCAGCTCAGGGGGCACAGATACGCAGTATTTT. Protein: CASSGGTDTQYF.

This clonotype was observed a handful of times. The chain joins TRBV7-2 to TRBJ2-1; D unclear. CDR1 is SGHTA and CDR2 is FQGNSA in the germline V gene. Deletions cut 2 bases from V and 9 bases from J, with 5 bases between. CDR3 length: 11 amino acids. The CDR3 here is CASSLLLEQFF. CDR3 DNA: TGTGCCAGCAGCTTATTACTTGAGCAGTTCTTC.

As concerns this clonotype: A much more abundant neighbour one base away suggests this may be a read error. V and J are TRBV4-3 and TRBJ1-5, with 8 bases that match TRBD1. The germline V gene encodes CDR1 LGHNA and CDR2 YSLEER. The CDR3 consists of 18 residues. The CDR3 reads CARSLSWGPDRGNQPQHF. CDR3 bases: TGCGCCAGAAGCCTGAGTTGGGGCCCGGACAGGGGCAATCAGCCCCAGCATTTT.

The table lists this clonotype with a few counts. V usage is TRBV19 and J usage is TRBJ2-7; D is possibly TRBD2 (6 bases). The length of the CDR3 is 14 residues. Trimming left V 3 bases short and J 1 base short, with 10 bases between. Germline values: CDR1 LNHDA, CDR2 SQIVND (reference sequence). The CDR3 DNA is TGTGCCAGTAGTATCTCGGGGACTTCCTACGAGCAGTACTTC. Its translation is CASSISGTSYEQYF.

The V call is TRBV9, the J call TRBJ1-1, with a weak D call TRBD1 (5 bases). CDR3 length: 16 residues. The V gene lost 4 bases and the J gene lost 3 bases, with 19 bases spanning the gap. Germline CDR1 reads SGDLS; CDR2 reads YYNGEE. The CDR3 DNA reads TGTGCCAGCAGCCCCGGCCGGGGGGAGGCGGACACTGAAGCTTTCTTT. This encodes CASSPGRGEADTEAFF.

This clonotype was recorded at least ten times. The chain links TRBV2 to TRBJ2-6; 9 bases align to TRBD1. V was clipped by 4 bases and J by 2 bases; unmatched bases: 0. The CDR3 runs 15 residues. Germline V gene lookup returns CDR1 SNHLY and CDR2 FYNNEI. The CDR3 here is CASSGDRAGANVLTF. The CDR3 nucleotides are TGTGCCAGCAGTGGGGACAGGGCTGGGGCCAACGTCCTGACTTTC.

V usage is TRBV7-9 and J usage is TRBJ2-5, with D unresolved. Trimming shortened V by 3 bases and J by 0 bases, and 8 bases separated the two germline ends. Germline-derived CDR1 and CDR2 are SEHNR and FQNEAQ (reference sequence). The CDR3 is made up of 14 amino acids. The CDR3 bases are TGTGCCAGCAGCTTGTCGGTGTACCAAGAGACCCAGTACTTC. This codes for CASSLSVYQETQYF.

There are a few counts of this clonotype. The chain is built from TRBV7-2 and TRBJ2-1, with D possibly TRBD1 on 5 matching bases. Germline loops: CDR1 SGHTA, CDR2 FQGNSA. This CDR3 comprises 13 residues. V shed 0 bases and J shed 9 bases, with 9 bases lying between them. CDR3 residues: CASSLARAREQFF. The CDR3 DNA reads as TGTGCCAGCAGCTTAGCCAGGGCCCGTGAGCAGTTCTTC.

This clonotype appeared a few times. This chain connects TRBV7-7 to TRBJ2-7; 8 nucleotides match TRBD2. The CDR3 loop spans 13 amino acids. The junction had 2 bases not matched to a gene; V was cut back by 1 base and J by 6 bases. Germline assignment: CDR1 SSHAT and CDR2 FNYEAQ (reference sequence). For the CDR3, the DNA is TGTGCCAGCAGCTTAGACGGGGGGGGCGAGCAGTACTTC. Protein: CASSLDGGGEQYF.

This clonotype was picked up a small number of times. The chain uses TRBV5-1 and TRBJ1-1; a possible D gene is TRBD1 (6 bases). CDR3 length: 15 amino acids. Germline V gene data show CDR1 as SGHRS and CDR2 as YFSETQ. With 5 bases removed from V and 7 bases from J, the gap between germline ends came to 21 bases. CDR3 in amino acids: CASREQGGTQGEAFF. DNA of the CDR3: TGCGCCAGCAGAGAACAGGGTGGGACTCAGGGTGAAGCTTTCTTT.

The chain recombines TRBV18 with TRBJ1-5; weak D call: TRBD1 (5 bases). The length of the CDR3 is 15 residues. Germline loops: CDR1 KGHSH, CDR2 LQKENI. V gave up 3 bases and J gave up 0 bases, with 9 bases separating them. In nucleotides, the CDR3 is TGTGCCAGCTCACCTTCACAGGTTAGCAATCAGCCCCAGCATTTT. Its translation is CASSPSQVSNQPQHF.

At least ten counts were recorded for this clonotype. This chain links TRBV2 with TRBJ2-7, with TRBD2 identical over 9 bases. CDR1 and CDR2 from the germline V gene are SNHLY and FYNNEI. Germline trimming cut 3 bases from V and 3 bases from J; bases unmatched to any gene: 3. The CDR3 has 14 residues. The CDR3 sequence: CASSEAAGGYEQYV. CDR3 bases: TGTGCCAGCAGTGAGGCAGCGGGGGGCTACGAGCAGTACGTC.

Many counts were recorded for this clonotype. This chain connects TRBV12-3 or TRBV12-4 to TRBJ2-7; 9 nucleotides agree with TRBD1. CDR3 length: 15 residues. The J segment lost 2 bases and the V segment lost 7 bases, leaving 9 bases of the junction unmatched. Written as DNA, the CDR3 is TGTGCCAGCACCCGGCGGGACAGGGAGACCTACGAGCAGTACTTC. It specifies CASTRRDRETYEQYF.

This clonotype was picked up many times. The V and J genes are TRBV5-1 and TRBJ2-7, with D possibly matching TRBD2 (6 bases). The V and J ends lost 5 bases and 2 bases respectively, with 14 bases between them. The length of the CDR3 is 14 residues. The germline V gene encodes CDR1 SGHRS and CDR2 YFSETQ. Written as DNA, the CDR3 is TGCGCCAGCAGTACCCGAGCGGGCCCCTACGAGCAGTACTTC. This sequence encodes CASSTRAGPYEQYF.